Detailed here is one TCR beta chain. Its antigen is unknown. It has no much larger one-base neighbor in the sample; base qualities were not kept. This entry comes from a study of shared clonotypes between healthy human individuals (TCRdb year 2020). As for the study more broadly: Three men and a couple of women, aged 18 to 49 years, made up the cohort. For each donor, three plates each were used for CD4 naive and CD4 memory, two plates were used for CD8 naive, and one plate was used for CD8 memory. To estimate repertoire size and how much clonotypes are shared between individuals, the study performed deep sequencing of blood TCR repertoires from about five healthy adults. To increase sequencing depth and limit assay-specific biases, TCR repertoire library preparation and sequencing were carried out by different laboratories using diverse techniques. Each donor's leukapheresis produced roughly between roughly 0.85 and 9.5 billion PBMCs.

Healthy HIV-negative adults with no recently reported acute infections or vaccinations were included as donors. Only Caucasian adults living in Nashville, Tennessee, USA were represented among the donors. Magnetic negative selection was used to enrich CD4+ T cells, after which naive cells were positively selected on CD45RA and the negative fraction became the memory subset. Blood was collected by leukapheresis, and PBMCs were isolated by Ficoll-Histopaque density gradient centrifugation and then cryopreserved in liquid nitrogen vapor phase. Purity and quantity of every magnetically sorted T cell population were checked by analytical flow cytometry. From each sorted fraction, genomic DNA was isolated and quantified by UV absorbance on a Nanodrop 2000c. Using the deep immunoSEQ assay, multiplex PCR amplified TCR CDR3 regions from genomic DNA. Extracted genomic DNA from each cell subset was distributed evenly across all wells of several immunoSEQ 96-well plates, and each plate was treated as a replicate. Each replicate PCR for sorted subsets received approximately 200 ng genomic DNA, equal to roughly 30,000 T cell genomes. Purified libraries were measured with a Qubit 3.0 fluorometer, size-checked on a Bioanalyzer 2100, and measured again with the KAPA Library Quantification kit. Every immunoSEQ 96-well plate was sequenced on a separate single-read 150-cycle Illumina NextSeq 550 flow cell. The source study handled its data this way. The immunoSEQ output contained only junctional sequences without quality scores, so filtering could not match that applied to full-length reads. To assign V/J genes and CDR3, sequences were annotated using PyIR, a Python wrapper for IgBLAST v1.9, with IMGT germline references. Any read was removed if the V/J assignment was weak (E-value above 1e-6), the CDR3 was missing, or the read contained stop codons, out-of-frame junctions, or ambiguous translated residues. V3J clonotypes were defined as sequences sharing an identical inferred V gene, J gene, and CDR3 amino acid sequence. Percentage overlap between repertoires was computed as shared unique clonotypes divided by the size of the smaller repertoire. Repertoire richness was assessed with RTK rarefaction, the Chao1 estimator, and Recon v2.1 estimates of unobserved clonotypes. For all TCRbeta clonotypes obtained by the gDNA method from a few donors, generation probabilities were computed with OLGA. This immuneACCESS table, as held by TCRdb, lists in-frame sequences with V and J called but not all clones. Of the missing ones, under half trace to an unresolved V gene in checked studies; the others have no known cause. For V, J and clone size, that table is used; D and trimming come from the DNA. This sample is represented by around 1 million clones; approximately 80% of them were singletons. Approximately 1.5% of the sample rests with the top ten.

The paper as a whole reports these results and caveats: Clonotypes shared by all four sorted-subset donors showed higher generation probabilities than non-shared clonotypes. The genetic and exposure-history diversity represented was limited by the small number of donors. About 4.5% of naive CD4, 3.5% of naive CD8, roughly 2.5% of memory CD4, and roughly 0.4% of memory CD8 clonotypes were shared across several donors. Even with the large sequencing depth, rarefaction of the sorted-subset datasets indicated that sequencing was incomplete. Only blood was sampled, and tissue TCR repertoires likely differ from those in blood. Pairwise subsampling led to the expectation that sequencing depth would affect the degree of clonotype sharing among donors. Larger estimated clonotype richness was generally found for naive subsets than for memory subsets.

A distance of 7 bases separates the germline ends of V and J, which lose 0 bases and 0 bases respectively. The CDR3 holds 15 amino acids from the cysteine to the phenylalanine. Only the CDR3 DNA is retained, 45 bases long and in frame from the first base. Via the germline V gene (reference sequence), CDR1 is SGHNT and CDR2 YYREEE. In this chain, TRBV5-4 is recombined with TRBJ2-1; a tentative D match to TRBD1 spans 6 bases. This sequence was found in a man aged 18-30 years in good health. The sample taken for sequencing was memory CD4+ T cells sorted from blood. This specimen's cell subset or site label, interpreted: CD45RA-negative fraction. The CDR3 has the sequence CASSLEDSSYNEQFF. The base sequence is TGTGCCAGCAGCTTGGAGGACAGCTCCTACAATGAGCAGTTCTTC.